Listed here are 27 T cell receptor beta chains from one sample, sequenced in a study of T cells in narcolepsy. The protocol was immunoSEQ multiplex PCR, while the TCRdb copy is restricted to in-frame clones and leaves out a portion. The data contain 20,000 to 30,000 clones, roughly four fifths of them singletons. The specimen was CD45RA- memory CD4+ T cells from PBMCs. The receptors were sampled from a human donor with narcolepsy.

This rearrangement joins TRBV19 to TRBJ2-2; D not resolved. The CDR3 runs 16 residues. Trimming took off 1 base at V and 2 bases at J, with 11 bases between the two ends. Germline V lookup: CDR1 LNHDA, CDR2 SQIVND (reference sequence). DNA of the CDR3: TGTGCCAGTAGTATAGCGGCCCGCATTAACACCGGGGAGCTGTTTTTT. This encodes CASSIAARINTGELFF.

This sequence joins TRBV4-1 and TRBJ2-5, with 15 nucleotides matching TRBD2. The CDR3 is made up of 19 amino acids. Germline CDR1 is MGHRA and CDR2 is YSYEKL. The ends lost 0 bases at V and 1 base at J; junction bases unmatched: 6. CDR3 sequence: CASSQEAGLAGGFQETQYF. CDR3 nucleotide sequence: TGCGCCAGCAGCCAAGAAGCGGGACTAGCGGGAGGTTTCCAAGAGACCCAGTACTTC.

The chain is built from TRBV6-6 and TRBJ1-6, with D unresolved. The CDR3 extends over 16 amino acids. Germline CDR1 reads MNHNY; CDR2 reads SVGAGI (reference sequence). V was trimmed by 6 bases and J by 1 base, leaving 13 bases between them. DNA of the CDR3: TGTGCCAGCAGGGACGTTGTTTTTTCCTATAATTCACCCCTCCACTTT. Translated: CASRDVVFSYNSPLHF.

The chain couples TRBV14 to TRBJ2-5; D is uncertain. Trimming cost V 3 bases and J 5 bases, with 7 bases left between them. CDR3 length equals 12 residues. Per the germline V gene, CDR1 is SGHDN and CDR2 is FVKESK. CDR3: CASSQLGETQYF. In DNA, the CDR3 is TGTGCCAGCAGCCAGTTGGGGGAGACCCAGTACTTC.

The V gene is TRBV23-1, the J gene TRBJ1-2; D might be TRBD1 (6 bases). TRBV23-1 is an open reading frame whose function is uncertain. V was trimmed by 1 base and J by 4 bases, leaving 25 bases between them. This CDR3 contains 19 residues. In DNA, the CDR3 is TGCGCCAGCAGTCAATTTAGGGACACGACCTCTCACCTATTCTATGGCTACACCTTC. The encoded protein is CASSQFRDTTSHLFYGYTF.

This clone was recorded only once. The chain is built from TRBV15 and TRBJ2-7; a possible D gene is TRBD1 (6 bases). The CDR3 is 15 residues long. The germline CDR1 and CDR2 sequences are LNHNV and YYDKDF (reference sequence). The V end was cut by 0 bases, the J end by 1 base, with 10 bases between. For the CDR3, the DNA is TGTGCCACCAGCAGAGATAGCCAGGGGTCCTACGAGCAGTACTTC. This encodes CATSRDSQGSYEQYF.

V gene TRBV20-1 combines with J gene TRBJ2-7; D gene unclear. Germline CDR1 DFQATT, CDR2 SNEGSKA (reference sequence). This CDR3 comprises 11 residues. V shed 2 bases and J shed 3 bases, with 5 bases lying between them. Here the CDR3 reads CSARIDYEQYF. Here the CDR3 DNA reads TGCAGTGCTAGAATTGACTACGAGCAGTACTTC.

The chain employs TRBV27 and TRBJ2-6; TRBD1 matches 7 bases. With 2 bases clipped from V and 2 bases from J, the junction kept 9 bases outside the gene matches. CDR1 and CDR2 (germline): MNHEY, SMNVEV (reference sequence). The CDR3 has 18 amino acids. This CDR3 reads CASSLRGTAVTGANVLTF. The CDR3 DNA sequence: TGTGCCAGCAGTTTAAGAGGGACAGCAGTAACTGGGGCCAACGTCCTGACTTTC.

The genes are TRBV10-1 and TRBJ2-3; D may be TRBD2 (5 bases). Trimming stripped 3 bases from V and 6 bases from J, with 10 bases between. The germline V gene has CDR1 WNHNN and CDR2 SYGVQD (reference sequence). The CDR3 contains 13 residues. The CDR3 reads CASSDGGSDTQYF. In DNA, the CDR3 is TGCGCCAGCAGTGACGGAGGCTCCGATACGCAGTATTTT.

The rearrangement joins TRBV21-1 to TRBJ2-7; whether TRBD2, the table's D call, matches the DNA was not checked. TRBV21-1 is listed as a pseudogene. The CDR3 loop spans 16 amino acids. Here the CDR3 DNA reads TGTGCCAGCAGCAAACAACCCTCGGGGGAATCCTACGAGCAGTACTTC. It specifies CASSKQPSGESYEQYF.

The CDR3 spells CASSLAGTSGGDTQYF. CDR3 DNA: TGTGCCAGCAGCTTGGCCGGGACTAGCGGGGGGGATACGCAGTATTTT. V is TRBV5-4 and J is TRBJ2-3, with TRBD2 matching 15 bases. Germline assignment: CDR1 SGHNT and CDR2 YYREEE (reference sequence). J was trimmed by 6 bases and V by 0 bases; bases with no gene match: 2. The CDR3 has 16 residues.

The CDR3 sequence: CASRRTGAYGYTF. The CDR3 bases are TGTGCCAGCAGACGGACAGGGGCCTATGGCTACACCTTC. The chain combines TRBV11-2 with TRBJ1-2, with 9 nucleotides matching TRBD1. Germline CDR1 reads SGHAT; CDR2 reads FQNNGV. Trimming at V came to 6 bases and at J to 4 bases, leaving 3 bases not matched to a gene. The CDR3 contains 13 residues. Combining the CDR3 with reference TRBV11-2 and TRBJ1-2 gives the whole variable domain EAGVAQSPRYKIIEKRQSVAFWCNPISGHATLYWYQQILGQGPKLLIQFQNNGVVDDSQLPKDRFSAERLKGVDSTLKIQPAKLEDSAVYLCASRRTGAYGYTFGSGTRLTVV.

The rearrangement links TRBV7-9 to TRBJ1-1; D is unresolved. The CDR3 is 12 amino acids. Trimming removed 1 base from V and 11 bases from J, with 11 bases in between. Germline V gene lookup returns CDR1 SEHNR and CDR2 FQNEAQ (reference sequence). The CDR3 bases are TGTGCCAGCAGCTTAGTACGGGTGAGGGCTTTCTTT. Amino acids: CASSLVRVRAFF.

The CDR3 reads CASSLRLAGESDTQYF. Here the CDR3 DNA reads TGCGCCAGCAGCTTGCGGCTAGCGGGAGAGTCAGATACGCAGTATTTT. The V gene is TRBV5-1, the J gene TRBJ2-3, with 10 positions matching TRBD2. This CDR3 has 16 amino acids. Germline trimming cut 1 base from V and 4 bases from J; bases unmatched to any gene: 6. Germline loops: CDR1 SGHRS, CDR2 YFSETQ.

V usage is TRBV9 and J usage is TRBJ2-5; D gene ambiguous. The V end was cut by 0 bases, the J end by 0 bases, with 9 bases between. Looked up from germline, CDR1 is SGDLS and CDR2 is YYNGEE. This CDR3 contains 15 residues. CDR3 bases: TGTGCCAGCAGCGTAGGGGCAGCCGACCAAGAGACCCAGTACTTC. Translated, it gives CASSVGAADQETQYF. The entire variable domain, with the rest obtained from reference TRBV9 and TRBJ2-5, is as follows: DSGVTQTPKHLITATGQRVTLRCSPRSGDLSVYWYQQSLDQGLQFLIQYYNGEERAKGNILERFSAQQFPDLHSELNLSSLELGDSALYFCASSVGAADQETQYFGPGTRLLVL.

For this clone: This sample includes further DNA sequences coding for the same CDR3. The rearrangement links TRBV11-3 to TRBJ2-5; perhaps TRBD2 as D (7 bases). V dropped 3 bases and J dropped 5 bases, with 10 bases sitting between them. This CDR3 comprises 13 residues. Germline V gene data show CDR1 as SGHNT and CDR2 as YENEEA. CDR3: CASSLGGQETQYF. CDR3 in DNA: TGTGCCAGCAGCTTGGGGGGGCAGGAGACCCAGTACTTC.

This clone was recorded only once. This chain connects TRBV4-2 to TRBJ1-1; no definite D call. Germline CDR1 reads LGHNA; CDR2 reads YNFKEQ. V shed 0 bases and J shed 1 base, with 9 bases lying between them. CDR3 size: 15 residues. DNA for the CDR3: TGTGCCAGCAGCCAAGAAATGGGCAGGAACACTGAAGCTTTCTTT. This sequence encodes CASSQEMGRNTEAFF.

The rearrangement uses TRBV5-1 and TRBJ1-2, with TRBD1 as a possible D gene (6 bases). CDR3 length: 14 residues. Looked up from germline, CDR1 is SGHRS and CDR2 is YFSETQ. V gave up 2 bases and J gave up 5 bases, with 13 bases separating them. Here the CDR3 DNA reads TGCGCCAGCAGCTTACAGGGAGGAGAGTATGGCTACACCTTC. It specifies CASSLQGGEYGYTF.

The chain recombines TRBV7-2 with TRBJ1-4; no clear D. The CDR3 length is 14 residues. V was trimmed by 5 bases and J by 7 bases, leaving 14 bases between them. Germline V lookup: CDR1 SGHTA, CDR2 FQGNSA. The CDR3 DNA is TGTGCCAGCAGCGACCAGAGGGCTACTGAAAAACTGTTTTTT. Amino acids: CASSDQRATEKLFF.

This chain links TRBV11-3 with TRBJ2-2; 7 bases agree with TRBD2. Germline assignment: CDR1 SGHNT and CDR2 YENEEA. CDR3 length: 16 amino acids. Unmatched junction bases numbered 9, after V lost 5 bases and J lost 3 bases. CDR3 DNA: TGTGCCAGCAGCCTAGGTAGCGGGCCCTACACCGGGGAGCTGTTTTTT. This sequence encodes CASSLGSGPYTGELFF.

The V and J genes are TRBV18 and TRBJ2-1, with TRBD1 matching over 11 bases. This CDR3 region has 15 residues. Germline V gene sequence: CDR1 KGHSH, CDR2 LQKENI. V gave up 4 bases and J gave up 7 bases; unmatched junction bases: 6. The CDR3 DNA reads as TGTGCCAGCTCACACCTCCGGGACAGGGGGAATGAGCAGTTCTTC. Protein product: CASSHLRDRGNEQFF.

V is TRBV9 and J is TRBJ1-1, with D maybe TRBD1 (5 bases). The CDR3 spans 13 residues. Trimming took 3 bases from V and 9 from J, leaving 15 bases between them. The germline gives CDR1 SGDLS, CDR2 YYNGEE. CDR3 sequence: CASSAGRVGQAFF. The CDR3 DNA reads as TGTGCCAGCAGCGCGGGGAGGGTGGGGCAAGCTTTCTTT.

The CDR3: CASSPTGNNQPQHF. In DNA, the CDR3 is TGTGCCAGCAGCCCTACAGGTAACAATCAGCCCCAGCATTTT. The V and J genes are TRBV7-9 and TRBJ1-5, with D possibly being TRBD1 (5 bases). Trimming shortened V by 5 bases and J by 3 bases, and 11 bases separated the two germline ends. The CDR3 runs 14 residues. Germline loops: CDR1 SEHNR, CDR2 FQNEAQ (reference sequence).

The rearrangement uses TRBV4-3 and TRBJ2-2; 8 bases fit TRBD1. Germline-derived CDR1 and CDR2 are LGHNA and YSLEER. After removal of 6 bases from V and 5 bases from J, the junction contained 8 bases not matched to a gene. The CDR3 has 15 amino acids. The CDR3 reads CASRVSGGKTGELFF. CDR3 DNA sequence: TGCGCCAGCAGAGTCTCAGGGGGCAAAACCGGGGAGCTGTTTTTT.

Comment on this clone: The sample holds other DNA sequences that translate to the same CDR3. The chain carries TRBV12-1 and TRBJ2-7; TRBD2 is the table's D call, not checked against the DNA. TRBV12-1 is annotated as a pseudogene. This CDR3 is 16 amino acids long. CDR3 protein: CASSSAGLAGADEQYF. The CDR3 DNA reads as TGTGCCAGCAGCTCCGCCGGACTAGCGGGAGCGGACGAGCAGTACTTC.

The chain has TRBV6-5 and TRBJ2-7; possible D gene TRBD2, 6 bases. CDR3 length: 14 residues. The germline CDR1 and CDR2 sequences are MNHEY and SVGAGI. Trimming cost V 10 bases and J 4 bases, with 20 bases left between them. The CDR3: CATFLATLRYEQYF. CDR3 coding DNA: TGTGCCACCTTTCTAGCGACCCTCCGATACGAGCAGTACTTC.

The V call is TRBV10-3, the J call TRBJ1-2; D gene ambiguous. V lost 6 bases and J lost 6, with 17 bases in between. The CDR3 length is 14 residues. Germline V gene lookup returns CDR1 ENHRY and CDR2 SYGVKD. The chain's CDR3 is CAIRSAGTFDGYTF. In DNA, the CDR3 is TGTGCCATCAGGTCGGCGGGCACATTTGATGGCTACACCTTC.